This entry describes one T cell receptor (beta chain). Its antigen is unknown. This record belongs to a study of cytomegalovirus exposure and HLA in healthy donors. The study, taken as a whole, reports: The classifier reportedly diagnosed cytomegalovirus status with high specificity and sensitivity.

Measured with immunoSEQ multiplex PCR; TCRdb has only the in-frame clones, and not every one. The data contain a few hundred thousand clones, roughly 85% of them singletons. The material sequenced was PBMCs. The clonotype was recovered from a woman aged 18 to 35 in good health and CMV-seronegative.

CDR3 nucleotide sequence: TGCGCCAGCAGCTGGGGACCGGGACAAAACACTGAAGCTTTCTTT. It yields the protein CASSWGPGQNTEAFF. The chain carries TRBV5-1 and TRBJ1-1; TRBD1 is a possible D gene (6 bases). Per the germline V gene, CDR1 is SGHRS and CDR2 is YFSETQ. V shed 3 bases and J shed 2 bases, with 14 bases lying between them. The CDR3 covers 15 residues.